This T cell receptor (beta chain) was observed in a study of blood T cell repertoires in COVID-19. This CDR3 has 14 residues. Germline V gene lookup returns CDR1 GTSNPN and CDR2 SVGIG (reference sequence). Trimming removed 4 bases from V and 0 bases from J, with 10 bases in between. Study processing details: Amplification of reference gene primers provided the estimated nucleated cell counts. Repertoires were generated with immunoSEQ multiplex PCR, while TCRdb's copy carries only in-frame clones and drops some. V, J and clone size are taken as reported in that table, and D and trimming were inferred from the DNA itself. The table lists approximately 76,000 clones, 70% to 85% of them singletons, with less than 40% in the top ten.

Source material: peripheral blood. This receptor was identified in a woman aged 70-85 years with acute or convalescent COVID-19. The chain joins TRBV30 to TRBJ1-3; D is unresolved. CDR3 nucleotides: TGTGCCTGGAAAGGACTATTCTCTGGAAACACCATATATTTT. Translating it yields CAWKGLFSGNTIYF.